The present entry profiles one T cell receptor (beta chain) with its context. One tube held mixed TRB-A and TRB-B primer pools for touch-down PCR. TCRdb derives one entry per CDR3 protein from the multiplex PCR reads, leaving out DNA. The clone table shows 4,700 or so distinct CDR3 sequences, with the ten largest holding about 15%. The data were taken from a study of T cell clusters in autoimmune cytopenias. Each sample's input was around 250 ng genomic DNA, 38,000 or so genome equivalents. The sequence derives from a human donor with an autoimmune cytopenia or autoimmune hepatitis (not recorded which). Sequenced: peripheral blood.

This CDR3 reads CAWSVYRGYEQYF. This chain joins TRBV30 and TRBJ2-7; the TRBD1 assignment by TCRdb is unverifiable without DNA. The CDR3 spans 13 residues. Germline V gives CDR1 GTSNPN, CDR2 SVGIG (reference sequence).